This TCR beta chain came from a study of OX40 agonist ivuxolimab in advanced cancers. About the research overall: Hepatocellular carcinoma, melanoma, renal cell or head and neck cancer was diagnosed in the dose-escalation patients.

With respect to this clone: The antigen is unknown.

The CDR3 spans 14 residues. V trimming: 9 bases; J trimming: 2 bases; junction bases outside the gene matches: 7. Germline values: CDR1 MDHEN, CDR2 SYDVKM. Study-level results: Clonal expansion from baseline to week 6 occurred in both CD4+ and CD8+ T cells. Low clonal expansion, among the lowest seen, marked partial responders at 0.1-3.0 mg/kg.

Data came from immunoSEQ multiplex PCR; TCRdb stores just in-frame clones and leaves some out. This table has about 70,000 clones, about 81% appearing once. The specimen was CD4+ or CD8+ T cells sorted from blood, collected in a trial of the OX40 agonist ivuxolimab. This sequence was found in an adult with an advanced solid tumor such as melanoma, head and neck, liver or kidney cancer. This chain links TRBV28 with TRBJ2-3, with 8 bases fitting TRBD2. In DNA form, the CDR3 reads TGTGCCAGTAACGAGCGGGGGCCCACAGATACGCAGTATTTT. Residues: CASNERGPTDTQYF.